This T cell receptor (beta chain) was retrieved from a study of T cells in Graves' hyperthyroidism and ophthalmopathy. It was RNA transcripts that yielded the amplified TCR beta CDR3 regions. The primer set for the first-round RT-PCR of the TCR CDR3 was HTBI. TCRdb called the multiplex PCR reads again in MiXCR, with one record for every CDR3 protein. Here the sample spans 250,000 to 300,000 distinct CDR3 sequences, 10% to 15% being singletons. Study observations and caveats: Among thyroid clonotypes expanded above 0.001, most also appeared in blood.

Patients aged 18 to 65 with hyperthyroidism were newly diagnosed, with duration under 2 months. Ten or more counts support this clonotype. Its antigen remains unknown. The CDR3 is made up of 13 amino acids. Germline V lookup: CDR1 MNHNS, CDR2 SASEGT. The V and J ends lost 6 bases and 4 bases respectively, with 12 bases between them. The chain has TRBV6-1 and TRBJ1-2; D is uncertain. Sequencing input: blood. The receptor comes from a woman in her twenties or thirties with Graves' hyperthyroidism that later progressed to Graves' ophthalmopathy. CDR3 bases: TGTGCCAGCAGCAATGGGGTTCGCTATGGCTACACCTTC. It translates to CASSNGVRYGYTF.